This entry features one TCR beta chain sequence. It lacks a known antigen. No qualities accompany the bases; no much larger clone lies one base away. The receptor library was made with the immunoSEQ multiplex PCR assay. The immuneACCESS repertoire file appears here via TCRdb, limited to in-frame rearrangements. These files lack a portion of the clones; in checked studies, under half of the deficit traces to unresolved V genes, and the cause of the others is not known. The sample table contains about 61,000 clones; only one count was recorded for roughly 89% of them. 6% of the sample comes from the top ten. This sample was included in a study of control samples from healthy donors and cancer patients (TCRdb year 2020). Trimming removed 5 bases from V and 7 bases from J, leaving 15 bases between the germline ends. CDR1 and CDR2 are read off the germline V gene as MGHRA and YSYEKL. The CDR3, from cysteine to phenylalanine, totals 14 residues. Solely the CDR3 DNA is kept, with 42 bases framed from the first base.

The chain joins TRBV4-1 to TRBJ1-3; the D gene is not confidently resolved. The sequence was obtained from a man between 60 and 75 years old with colorectal cancer. Specimen: PBMCs. The CDR3 here reads CASSTHPGSNTIYF. The bases are TGCGCCAGCAGCACCCACCCGGGGTCCAACACCATATATTTT.